A selection of T cell receptor beta chains follows, all from one sample in a study of metastatic and nonmetastatic thyroid tumors. TCRdb re-analyzed the PCR reads using MiXCR. Counted here are 40,000 to 55,000 clones, 15% to 20% occurring once; the ten biggest clones make up about 20%. Source material: blood. These receptors originate from a female donor with papillary thyroid cancer or a benign thyroid nodule (not recorded which). Some clones in this sample may be carry-over from other donors' samples. The CDR3 runs from the conserved cysteine through the conserved F or W. The D gene is left open where the match is weak. Rows may omit the clone size; those that give it use once, few, many or a size class.

V gene	D gene	J gene	clone size	CDR3 protein	CDR3 DNA
TRBV6-2/TRBV6-3	TRBD1	TRBJ2-2	NA	CAASTGTGYSGELFF	TGTGCAGCCTCAACCGGGACAGGGTATTCCGGGGAGCTGTTTTTT
TRBV19	TRBD1	TRBJ2-3	few	CASSTGQGGDTQYF	TGTGCCAGTAGTACCGGACAGGGAGGAGATACGCAATATTTT
TRBV3-1	NA	TRBJ2-2	many	CASSRHVPGVNTGELFF	TGTGCCAGCAGCCGCCACGTGCCGGGAGTGAACACCGGGGAGCTGTTTTTT
TRBV10-3	NA	TRBJ1-5	many	CAISESGNRRDQPQHF	TGTGCCATCAGTGAGTCAGGCAACAGGAGGGACCAGCCCCAGCATTTT
TRBV28	NA	TRBJ2-7	many	CASSSFGGMSYEQYF	TGTGCCAGCAGTTCCTTTGGCGGGATGTCCTACGAGCAGTACTTC
TRBV29-1	TRBD2	TRBJ2-3	many	CSVATAGVGDTQYF	TGCAGCGTTGCCACCGCGGGAGTCGGAGATACGCAGTATTTT
TRBV6-2/TRBV6-3	NA	TRBJ2-7	few	CASSIQQGYEQYF	TGTGCCAGCAGTATACAACAGGGTTACGAGCAGTACTTC
TRBV12-3/TRBV12-4	TRBD1	TRBJ2-1	medium-sized	CASRRTGPNEQFF	TGTGCCAGCAGGCGGACAGGCCCCAATGAGCAGTTCTTC
TRBV19	TRBD1	TRBJ1-2	many	CASSVRDSFGYTF	TGTGCCAGTAGTGTCCGGGACAGCTTTGGCTACACCTTC
TRBV19	NA	TRBJ2-7	many	CATSAGPGSYEQYF	TGTGCCACCTCGGCGGGCCCGGGGAGCTACGAGCAGTACTTC
TRBV3-1	NA	TRBJ2-7	many	CASSQGLEQYF	TGTGCCAGCAGCCAAGGCCTCGAGCAGTACTTC
TRBV6-1	NA	TRBJ2-1	few	CASNLVNEQFF	TGTGCCAGCAACTTAGTCAATGAGCAGTTCTTC
TRBV6-2/TRBV6-3	NA	TRBJ1-5	many	CASSYSTLYQPQHF	TGTGCCAGCAGTTACTCGACGCTTTATCAGCCCCAGCATTTT
TRBV5-6	NA	TRBJ1-2	many	CASSLGTVGYGYTF	TGTGCCAGCAGCTTGGGGACAGTCGGGTATGGCTACACCTTC
TRBV7-9	NA	TRBJ1-2	NA	CASSTDGGYRYTF	TGTGCCAGCAGCACGGACGGGGGATATCGCTACACATTC
TRBV27	TRBD1	TRBJ2-7	few	CASSRSTNGQGTEQYF	TGTGCCAGCAGCCGGTCGACGAACGGACAGGGTACCGAGCAGTACTTC
TRBV19	TRBD1	TRBJ1-4	many	CASTTGGAGTNEKLFF	TGTGCCAGTACAACAGGGGGCGCCGGAACTAATGAAAAACTGTTTTTT
TRBV7-3	NA	TRBJ2-3	NA	CASSLEGDTQYF	TGTGCCAGCAGCCTCGAGGGAGATACGCAGTATTTT
TRBV6-1	NA	TRBJ2-2	few	CASTGEGGPPGELFF	TGTGCCAGCACGGGAGAGGGGGGCCCCCCCGGTGAGCTGTTTTTT
TRBV7-2	NA	TRBJ2-3	many	CASSPSADTQYF	TGTGCCAGCAGCCCTTCCGCAGATACGCAGTATTTT
TRBV3-1	TRBD2	TRBJ2-3	many	CASSQLAGVADTQYF	TGTGCCAGCAGCCAACTAGCGGGAGTCGCAGATACGCAGTATTTT
TRBV3-1	TRBD1	TRBJ1-2	many	CASSLRTGDGYTF	TGTGCCAGCAGCCTAAGGACAGGGGACGGCTACACCTTC
TRBV20-1	TRBD2	TRBJ2-3	NA	CGAPLAVIRTDTQYF	TGCGGTGCTCCACTAGCGGTAATTAGGACAGATACGCAGTATTTT
TRBV6-1	TRBD1	TRBJ2-7	NA	CASSPWTGVAPEQYF	TGTGCCAGCAGTCCTTGGACAGGGGTTGCTCCCGAGCAGTACTTC
TRBV11-2	TRBD2	TRBJ2-1	many	CASSFNSGSNEQFF	TGTGCCAGCAGCTTTAATAGCGGGAGTAATGAGCAGTTCTTC
TRBV27	TRBD1	TRBJ1-4	many	CASREQGINEKLFF	TGTGCCAGCAGGGAACAGGGGATTAATGAAAAACTGTTTTTT
TRBV30	TRBD2	TRBJ2-2	many	CAWRGFAGDDTGELFF	TGTGCCTGGAGAGGGTTTGCGGGAGACGACACCGGGGAGCTGTTTTTT
TRBV6-2/TRBV6-3	TRBD2	TRBJ2-7	many	CASGRLAGPSIEQYF	TGTGCCAGCGGCCGACTAGCGGGTCCCTCGATCGAGCAGTACTTC
TRBV19	TRBD2	TRBJ2-3	many	CASRPSGTQTDTQYF	TGTGCCAGCCGGCCTAGCGGGACCCAAACAGATACGCAGTATTTT
TRBV6-1	NA	TRBJ1-3	many	CASSEVSVGLGSGNTIYF	TGTGCCAGCAGTGAAGTTTCCGTTGGGCTCGGCTCTGGAAACACCATATATTTT
TRBV27	NA	TRBJ1-1	NA	CATLPTGLNTEAFF	TGTGCCACCCTCCCCACGGGGCTGAACACTGAAGCTTTCTTT
TRBV6-1	NA	TRBJ1-5	few	CASRGSNQPQHF	TGTGCCAGCAGGGGTAGCAATCAGCCCCAGCATTTT
TRBV6-2/TRBV6-3	NA	TRBJ2-1	few	CASSYGTYNEQFF	TGTGCCAGCAGTTACGGGACCTACAATGAGCAGTTCTTC
TRBV11-2	TRBD2	TRBJ2-7	many	CASIPGGTPQGFGEQYF	TGTGCCAGCATCCCCGGGGGGACTCCTCAGGGTTTTGGCGAGCAGTACTTC
TRBV19	TRBD2	TRBJ2-1	many	CASTYGAGGSDEQFF	TGTGCCAGTACGTATGGAGCGGGAGGTTCGGATGAGCAGTTCTTC
TRBV12-3/TRBV12-4	NA	TRBJ2-5	many	CASSSTGGLGTQYF	TGTGCCAGCAGTTCGACCGGGGGACTTGGGACCCAGTACTTC